These 21 T cell receptor beta chains were all obtained from the same sample, sequenced in a study of OX40 agonist ivuxolimab in advanced cancers. Assay used: immunoSEQ multiplex PCR; TCRdb lists only in-frame clones, some missing. The data contain about 33,000 clones, about nine tenths of them singletons. The source was CD4+ or CD8+ T cells sorted from blood, collected in a trial of the OX40 agonist ivuxolimab. All receptors derive from an adult with an advanced solid tumor such as melanoma, head and neck, liver or kidney cancer.

V usage is TRBV7-9 and J usage is TRBJ2-3, with TRBD1 matching 8 bases. The germline V gene encodes CDR1 SEHNR and CDR2 FQNEAQ (reference sequence). There are 19 residues in the CDR3. V gave up 1 base and J gave up 0 bases; unmatched junction bases: 12. CDR3 in DNA: TGTGCCAGCAGCTTAGTATGGGACAGGAAGGGGATTAGCACAGATACGCAGTATTTT. Amino acids: CASSLVWDRKGISTDTQYF. Based on the CDR3 plus reference TRBV7-9 and TRBJ2-3, the full variable domain is DTGVSQNPRHKITKRGQNVTFRCDPISEHNRLYWYRQTLGQGPEFLTYFQNEAQLEKSRLLSDRFSAERPKGSFSTLEIQRTEQGDSAMYLCASSLVWDRKGISTDTQYFGPGTRLTVL.

The chain couples TRBV29-1 to TRBJ2-7; TRBD1 might be the D (5 bases). CDR1 and CDR2 from the germline V gene are SQVTM and ANQGSEA. Trimming left V 4 bases short and J 3 bases short, with 10 bases between. CDR3 length: 12 amino acids. The CDR3, as DNA: TGCAGCGTTGGTGACAGAGGCTACGAGCAGTACTTC. Its protein is CSVGDRGYEQYF.

Written as DNA, the CDR3 is TGTGCCAGCTCACAACAGGGAGGGAGCGAAGGTCAGCCCCAGCATTTT. Protein sequence: CASSQQGGSEGQPQHF. V and J are TRBV18 and TRBJ1-5; TRBD1 might be the D (6 bases). The germline CDR1 and CDR2 sequences are KGHSH and LQKENI. With 4 bases removed from V and 6 bases from J, the gap between germline ends came to 19 bases. The length of the CDR3 is 16 residues. Complete variable domain (other parts from reference TRBV18 and TRBJ1-5): NAGVMQNPRHLVRRRGQEARLRCSPMKGHSHVYWYRQLPEEGLKFMVYLQKENIIDESGMPKERFSAEFPKEGPSILRIQQVVRGDSAAYFCASSQQGGSEGQPQHFGDGTRLSIL.

The rearrangement uses TRBV18 and TRBJ2-2; D ambiguous. Germline V gene lookup returns CDR1 KGHSH and CDR2 LQKENI. The CDR3 covers 15 residues. The V gene lost 6 bases and the J gene lost 0 bases, with 11 bases spanning the gap. CDR3 DNA sequence: TGTGCCAGCTCCCCCCCCCAGCCGAACACCGGGGAGCTGTTTTTT. This translates into CASSPPQPNTGELFF. Combining the CDR3 with reference TRBV18 and TRBJ2-2 gives the whole variable domain NAGVMQNPRHLVRRRGQEARLRCSPMKGHSHVYWYRQLPEEGLKFMVYLQKENIIDESGMPKERFSAEFPKEGPSILRIQQVVRGDSAAYFCASSPPQPNTGELFFGEGSRLTVL.

This chain uses TRBV6-1 with TRBJ2-7; 8 bases are shared with TRBD1. Germline assignment: CDR1 MNHNS and CDR2 SASEGT. The V segment lost 6 bases and the J segment 0 bases; nucleotides outside the gene matches: 7. CDR3 length equals 15 residues. Written as DNA, the CDR3 is TGTGCCAGCAGCTTAAGGACAGGGAGCTCCTACGAGCAGTACTTC. Translated, it gives CASSLRTGSSYEQYF.

The chain uses TRBV7-9 and TRBJ2-7; D possibly uses TRBD1 or TRBD2 (5 bases each). Germline V gives CDR1 SEHNR, CDR2 FQNEAQ (reference sequence). Trimming took 7 bases from V and 5 from J, leaving 21 bases between them. There are 15 residues in the CDR3. The CDR3 here is CASTESGTRVHEQYF. DNA for the CDR3: TGTGCCAGCACTGAATCCGGGACCCGGGTCCACGAGCAGTACTTC.

This chain connects TRBV19 to TRBJ1-5; TRBD1 is a possible D gene (6 bases). CDR1 and CDR2 from the germline V gene are LNHDA and SQIVND (reference sequence). The CDR3 extends over 16 amino acids. V was trimmed by 6 bases and J by 1 base, leaving 16 bases between them. The CDR3 loop is CASSGGWGASNQPQHF. CDR3 nucleotides: TGTGCCAGTAGCGGTGGATGGGGGGCAAGCAATCAGCCCCAGCATTTT.

This chain links TRBV28 with TRBJ1-2, with D perhaps matching TRBD1 (6 bases). CDR3 length equals 14 residues. Germline loops: CDR1 MDHEN, CDR2 SYDVKM. V was cut by 6 bases and J by 8 bases, with 19 bases left in between. The CDR3 DNA is TGTGCCAGCAGGACGACAGGCCTAAGGGGAGGCTACACCTTC. Amino acids: CASRTTGLRGGYTF.

The rearrangement links TRBV19 to TRBJ2-3; D call uncertain. Trimming stripped 10 bases from V and 4 bases from J, with 9 bases between. There are 11 residues in the CDR3. CDR1 and CDR2 from the germline V gene are LNHDA and SQIVND (reference sequence). The CDR3 DNA sequence: TGTGCCACCGGCTCGGCAGATACGCAGTATTTT. Its translation: CATGSADTQYF.

V gene TRBV6-1 combines with J gene TRBJ2-7; 8 bases fit TRBD1. Germline V gene sequence: CDR1 MNHNS, CDR2 SASEGT. The junction had 13 bases not matched to a gene; V was cut back by 2 bases and J by 7 bases. This CDR3 region has 16 residues. CDR3 sequence (DNA): TGTGCCAGCAGTGAAAGGGGCGGACAGGGTCGTAAGGAGCAGTACTTC. Translating gives CASSERGGQGRKEQYF.

The chain uses TRBV28 and TRBJ2-5; TRBD2 agrees at 8 bases. Germline CDR1 MDHEN, CDR2 SYDVKM. The ends lost 5 bases at V and 1 base at J; junction bases unmatched: 9. This CDR3 contains 16 residues. Written as DNA, the CDR3 is TGTGCCAGCAGTCCTAACGGACTAGCACCCCAAGAGACCCAGTACTTC. It is translated as CASSPNGLAPQETQYF.

The chain links TRBV9 to TRBJ2-5, with 11 nucleotides matching TRBD2. The CDR3 runs to 16 residues. Germline V gene lookup returns CDR1 SGDLS and CDR2 YYNGEE. Losses at the gene ends were 4 bases for V and 4 bases for J; bases not matched to a gene: 9. The CDR3 sequence is CASSYLGTSGGETQYF. In DNA form, the CDR3 reads TGTGCCAGCAGCTACCTCGGGACTAGCGGTGGAGAGACCCAGTACTTC.

The V call is TRBV6-6, the J call TRBJ1-5; 7 bases map to TRBD1. CDR3 length: 16 residues. V was pared by 0 bases and J by 4 bases, with 6 bases of the junction left unmatched. CDR1 MNHNY and CDR2 SVGAGI come from the germline V gene (reference sequence). The CDR3 coding sequence is TGTGCCAGCAGTTACTCGACAGGGCGAACAAATCAGCCCCAGCATTTT. It yields the protein CASSYSTGRTNQPQHF.

V usage is TRBV7-9 and J usage is TRBJ1-2; the D gene is possibly TRBD1 (6 bases). This CDR3 has 15 amino acids. V was clipped by 5 bases and J by 2 bases, with 15 bases between them. Germline loops: CDR1 SEHNR, CDR2 FQNEAQ (reference sequence). CDR3 coding DNA: TGTGCCAGCAGCCCAAATAAAGGACAGAACTATGGCTACACCTTC. Amino acids: CASSPNKGQNYGYTF.

This chain joins TRBV27 and TRBJ1-2; 9 positions match TRBD1. The germline V gene has CDR1 MNHEY and CDR2 SMNVEV (reference sequence). Germline trimming cut 10 bases from V and 8 bases from J; bases unmatched to any gene: 11. The CDR3 consists of 13 residues. The CDR3 coding sequence is TGTGCCACCAAAAACAGGGGGCAGGGCGGCTACACCTTC. Translating it yields CATKNRGQGGYTF.

J is TRBJ1-6 and V is TRBV6-1; TRBD1 matches 7 bases. Germline CDR1 is MNHNS and CDR2 is SASEGT. This CDR3 spans 14 amino acids. The V and J ends lost 5 bases and 5 bases, in that order; junction bases with no gene match: 3. CDR3 sequence: CASSRQGNNSPLHF. As DNA, the CDR3 is TGTGCCAGCAGTAGACAGGGTAATAATTCACCCCTCCACTTT.

This sequence joins TRBV19 and TRBJ2-3; the match to TRBD1 covers 12 bases. The germline V gene encodes CDR1 LNHDA and CDR2 SQIVND (reference sequence). The CDR3 is 20 residues long. Trimming cost V 3 bases and J 2 bases; bases outside gene matches: 15. CDR3 nucleotides: TGTGCCAGTAGTATGCGGGACAGGGGGCGCCGAGGGTGGGCCACAGATACGCAGTATTTT. Translating gives CASSMRDRGRRGWATDTQYF.

V is TRBV18 and J is TRBJ2-5, with TRBD2 matching 9 bases. Looked up from germline, CDR1 is KGHSH and CDR2 is LQKENI. V lost 3 bases to trimming and J lost 2 bases; unmatched junction nucleotides: 10. The CDR3 sequence is 17 residues long. CDR3: CASSPKATLAGQETQYF. The CDR3 DNA reads TGTGCCAGCTCACCTAAAGCAACTCTAGCGGGGCAAGAGACCCAGTACTTC.

The V call is TRBV11-2, the J call TRBJ2-7; possibly TRBD1 or TRBD2 for D (7 bases each). This CDR3 has 15 amino acids. Germline V gene sequence: CDR1 SGHAT, CDR2 FQNNGV. Trimming pared 1 base from V and 3 bases from J, leaving 13 bases between. CDR3 nucleotides: TGTGCCAGCAGCTTAGCCACAGGGGACTACTACGAGCAGTACTTC. Translated, it gives CASSLATGDYYEQYF.

Here the CDR3 DNA reads TGCGCCAGCAGCCTAGTAGCGGGGAGTACCGGGGAGCTGTTTTTT. Its translation is CASSLVAGSTGELFF. The genes are TRBV5-1 and TRBJ2-2; TRBD2 agrees at 8 bases. The length of the CDR3 is 15 residues. Per germline, CDR1 SGHRS and CDR2 YFSETQ. With V trimmed by 4 bases and J by 5 bases, 7 bases remained unmatched.

This clone was picked up one time. This chain links TRBV28 with TRBJ2-1; D tentatively fits TRBD1 or TRBD2 (5 bases each). This CDR3 has 15 amino acids. V dropped 3 bases and J dropped 0 bases, with 9 bases sitting between them. CDR1 is MDHEN and CDR2 is SYDVKM in the germline V gene. The CDR3 DNA reads TGTGCCAGCAGTTTTGGGGGAAGCTCCTACAATGAGCAGTTCTTC. Residues: CASSFGGSSYNEQFF.